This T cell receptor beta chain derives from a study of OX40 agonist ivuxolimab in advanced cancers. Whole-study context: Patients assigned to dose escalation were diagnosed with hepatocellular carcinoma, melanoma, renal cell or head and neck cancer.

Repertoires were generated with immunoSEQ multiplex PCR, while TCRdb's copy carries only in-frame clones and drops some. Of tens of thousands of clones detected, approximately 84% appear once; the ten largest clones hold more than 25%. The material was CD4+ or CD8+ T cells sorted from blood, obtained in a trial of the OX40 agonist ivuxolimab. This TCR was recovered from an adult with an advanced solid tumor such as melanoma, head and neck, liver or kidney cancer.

The CDR3 DNA reads as TGTGCCAGCAGTGGGAAAATCTACGAGCAGTACTTC. This codes for CASSGKIYEQYF. The chain carries TRBV6-1 and TRBJ2-7; D gene unclear. Germline V CDR1 and CDR2: MNHNS, SASEGT. Trimming stripped 4 bases from V and 3 bases from J, with 7 bases between. The CDR3 runs to 12 residues.